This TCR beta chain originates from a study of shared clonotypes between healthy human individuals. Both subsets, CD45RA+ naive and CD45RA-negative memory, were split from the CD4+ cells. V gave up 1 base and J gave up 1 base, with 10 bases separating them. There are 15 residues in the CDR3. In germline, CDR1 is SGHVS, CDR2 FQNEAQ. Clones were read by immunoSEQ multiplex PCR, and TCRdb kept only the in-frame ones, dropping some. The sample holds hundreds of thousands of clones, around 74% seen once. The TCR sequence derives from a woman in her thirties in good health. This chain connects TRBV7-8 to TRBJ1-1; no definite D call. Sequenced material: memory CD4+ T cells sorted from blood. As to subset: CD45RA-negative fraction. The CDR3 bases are TGTGCCAGCAGCTTAGGGTACACGGAGAACACTGAAGCTTTCTTT. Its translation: CASSLGYTENTEAFF.